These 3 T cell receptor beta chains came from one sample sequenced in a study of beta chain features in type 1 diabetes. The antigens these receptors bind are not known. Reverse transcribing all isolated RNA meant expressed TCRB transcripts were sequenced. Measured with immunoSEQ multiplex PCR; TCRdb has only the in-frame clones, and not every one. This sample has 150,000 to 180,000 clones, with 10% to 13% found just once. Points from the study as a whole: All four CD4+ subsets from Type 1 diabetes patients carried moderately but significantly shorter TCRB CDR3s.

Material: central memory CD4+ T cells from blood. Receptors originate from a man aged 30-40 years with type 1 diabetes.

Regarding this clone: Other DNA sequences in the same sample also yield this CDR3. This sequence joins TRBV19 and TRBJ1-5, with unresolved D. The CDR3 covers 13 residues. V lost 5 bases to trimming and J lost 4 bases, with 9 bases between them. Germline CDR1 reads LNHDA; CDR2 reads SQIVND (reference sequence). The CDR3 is CASSRQANQPQHF. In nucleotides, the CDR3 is TGTGCCAGTAGTCGACAAGCTAATCAGCCCCAGCATTTT. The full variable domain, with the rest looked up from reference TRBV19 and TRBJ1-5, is DGGITQSPKYLFRKEGQNVTLSCEQNLNHDAMYWYRQDPGQGLRLIYYSQIVNDFQKGDIAEGYSVSREKKESFPLTVTSAQKNPTAFYLCASSRQANQPQHFGDGTRLSIL.

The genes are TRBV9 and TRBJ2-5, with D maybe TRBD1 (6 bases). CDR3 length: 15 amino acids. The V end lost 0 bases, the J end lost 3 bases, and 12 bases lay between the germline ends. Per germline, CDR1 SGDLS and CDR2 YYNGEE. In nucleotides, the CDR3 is TGTGCCAGCAGCGTAGCCCGGGACAAAGAAGAGACCCAGTACTTC. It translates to CASSVARDKEETQYF. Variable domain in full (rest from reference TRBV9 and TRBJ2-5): DSGVTQTPKHLITATGQRVTLRCSPRSGDLSVYWYQQSLDQGLQFLIQYYNGEERAKGNILERFSAQQFPDLHSELNLSSLELGDSALYFCASSVARDKEETQYFGPGTRLLVL.

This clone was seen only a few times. The CDR3 sequence is CASSPGQDLYGYTF. In DNA, the CDR3 is TGTGCCAGCTCACCAGGACAGGACCTCTATGGCTACACCTTC. The rearrangement uses TRBV18 and TRBJ1-2, with 7 bases identical to TRBD1. CDR3 length equals 14 residues. The V gene end was trimmed by 2 bases and the J gene end by 4 bases; junction bases not matched to a gene: 4. Germline V gene lookup returns CDR1 KGHSH and CDR2 LQKENI. Full variable domain (outside the CDR3, taken from reference TRBV18 and TRBJ1-2): NAGVMQNPRHLVRRRGQEARLRCSPMKGHSHVYWYRQLPEEGLKFMVYLQKENIIDESGMPKERFSAEFPKEGPSILRIQQVVRGDSAAYFCASSPGQDLYGYTFGSGTRLTVV.